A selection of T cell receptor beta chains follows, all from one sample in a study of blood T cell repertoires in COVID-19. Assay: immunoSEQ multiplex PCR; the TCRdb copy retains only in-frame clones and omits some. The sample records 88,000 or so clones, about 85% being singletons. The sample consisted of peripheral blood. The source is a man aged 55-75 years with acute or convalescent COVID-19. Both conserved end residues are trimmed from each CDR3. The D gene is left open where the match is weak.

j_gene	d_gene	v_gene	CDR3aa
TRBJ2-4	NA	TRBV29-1	SVVLGNIQY
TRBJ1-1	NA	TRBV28	ASSFPLPGLQSGNTEAF
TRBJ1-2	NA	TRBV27	ASSLSTDYGYT
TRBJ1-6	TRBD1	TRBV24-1	ATHGTGGAVYNSPLH
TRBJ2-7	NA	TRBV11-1	ASSPGRGQSSYEQY
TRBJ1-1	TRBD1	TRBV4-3	ASSGGGFTEAF
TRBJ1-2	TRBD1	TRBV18	ASSPPDRDFYGYT
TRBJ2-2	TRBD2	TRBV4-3	ASSQEPGGWTGELF
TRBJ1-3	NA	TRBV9	ASSVDSNSGNTIY
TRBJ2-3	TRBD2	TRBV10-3	AISVLAGGTTDTQY
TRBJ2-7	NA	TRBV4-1	ASSQDWPGSSYEQY
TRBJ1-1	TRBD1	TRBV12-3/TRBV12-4	ASSKGGSSGAF
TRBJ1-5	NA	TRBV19	ASSIGGDRSPPQH
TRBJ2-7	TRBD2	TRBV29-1	SARTSGRDYEQY
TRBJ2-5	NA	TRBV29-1	SAGHTQETQY
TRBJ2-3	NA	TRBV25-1	ASRPSGESFDTQY
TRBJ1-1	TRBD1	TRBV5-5	ASSLVDRATEAF
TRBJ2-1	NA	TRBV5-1	ASSLGRDSVSEQF
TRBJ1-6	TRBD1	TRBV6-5	ASSRDRGLSSPLH
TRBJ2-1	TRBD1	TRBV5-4	ASSPPDRPAYNEQF
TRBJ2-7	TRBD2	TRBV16	ASSQFGGSYEQY
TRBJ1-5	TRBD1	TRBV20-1	SASRQGGNQPQH
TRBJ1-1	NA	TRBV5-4	ASSLNLRQTNTEAF
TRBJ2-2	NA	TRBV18	ASSSTSGGLGELF
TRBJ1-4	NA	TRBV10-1	ASSGGQTLIEKLF
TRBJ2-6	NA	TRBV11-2	ASSFWGPGANVLT